One sample yielded the 18 T cell receptor beta chains listed below, sequenced in a study of cytomegalovirus exposure and HLA in healthy donors. PCR amplification relied on 60 Vbeta primers (plus 13 Jbeta primers). Produced via immunoSEQ multiplex PCR; TCRdb's table is partial and in-frame only. The sample yields under 200,000 clones, just under 80% seen once. The sequenced material came from PBMCs. The receptors were sampled from a woman in her fifties or sixties in good health and CMV-seropositive.

This chain uses TRBV6-1 with TRBJ1-2, with a tentative D call TRBD1 (5 bases). Germline CDR1 is MNHNS and CDR2 is SASEGT. V dropped 0 bases and J dropped 7 bases, with 15 bases sitting between them. This CDR3 region has 15 residues. The CDR3 DNA reads as TGTGCCAGCAGTGAAGCCCCTAACAGGCTAAGTGGCTACACCTTC. Amino acids: CASSEAPNRLSGYTF.

A few counts support this clone. The chain employs TRBV4-2 and TRBJ2-1; 7 positions match TRBD1. Germline CDR1 reads LGHNA; CDR2 reads YNFKEQ. This CDR3 region has 14 residues. The trim removed 7 bases at V and 4 bases at J, leaving 7 bases unmatched. The CDR3 DNA is TGTGCCAGCACAAACAGGGGTCGGTACAATGAGCAGTTCTTC. As protein: CASTNRGRYNEQFF.

A word on this clone: Since the CDR3 does not end with the conserved phenylalanine or tryptophan, this likely comes from a read error. The V call is TRBV19, the J call TRBJ1-1; D possibly corresponds to TRBD1 (5 bases). Trimming took 3 bases from V and 5 from J, leaving 13 bases between them. The CDR3 spans 14 residues. Germline CDR1 and CDR2: LNHDA and SQIVND (reference sequence). This chain's CDR3 is CASSIKGAGTEAFL. CDR3 sequence (DNA): TGTGCCAGTAGTATCAAAGGGGCTGGGACTGAAGCTTTCCTT.

V gene TRBV7-2 combines with J gene TRBJ2-3; no clear D. The CDR3 extends over 12 amino acids. CDR1 SGHTA and CDR2 FQGNSA come from the germline V gene. Trimming stripped 2 bases from V and 4 bases from J, with 4 bases between. In DNA, the CDR3 is TGTGCCAGCAGCTTACCGGCAGATACGCAGTATTTT. This codes for CASSLPADTQYF.

The table lists this clone with a few counts. CDR3 in DNA: TGCGCCAGCAAGGTTGCGTTCGGACAGGCTGGCGGCTACACCTTC. Amino acids: CASKVAFGQAGGYTF. J is TRBJ1-2 and V is TRBV5-1; 7 nucleotides line up with TRBD1. CDR1 and CDR2 (germline): SGHRS, YFSETQ. After removal of 6 bases from V and 8 bases from J, the junction contained 16 bases not matched to a gene. CDR3 length equals 15 residues.

This chain links TRBV5-4 with TRBJ1-6; 8 nucleotides align to TRBD1. This CDR3 region has 15 residues. The V segment lost 4 bases and the J segment 6 bases; nucleotides outside the gene matches: 6. The germline V gene has CDR1 SGHNT and CDR2 YYREEE (reference sequence). In DNA, the CDR3 is TGTGCCAGCAGCATCGACAGGGGTTTTAATTCACCCCTCCACTTT. It translates to CASSIDRGFNSPLHF.

V is TRBV4-2 and J is TRBJ1-1; the D gene is possibly TRBD1 (6 bases). V lost 0 bases and J lost 1, with 9 bases in between. The CDR3 loop spans 15 amino acids. Germline V lookup: CDR1 LGHNA, CDR2 YNFKEQ. The CDR3: CASSQEPQGNTEAFF. The CDR3 DNA follows: TGTGCCAGCAGCCAAGAGCCACAGGGGAACACTGAAGCTTTCTTT.

The rearrangement links TRBV9 to TRBJ1-2; D is possibly TRBD1 (5 bases). The CDR3 extends over 17 amino acids. CDR1 is SGDLS, CDR2 YYNGEE, per germline. Between the trimmed V and J ends, which lost 0 bases and 7 bases, there was a span of 22 bases. In DNA, the CDR3 is TGTGCCAGCAGCGTAGCTACGGGACCCGCGGGACTAAGTGGCTACACCTTC. Protein sequence: CASSVATGPAGLSGYTF.

The genes are TRBV28 and TRBJ1-2, with TRBD1 as a possible D gene (6 bases). CDR3 size: 13 residues. Germline V gene sequence: CDR1 MDHEN, CDR2 SYDVKM. V was clipped by 7 bases and J by 4 bases, with 13 bases between them. In DNA, the CDR3 is TGTGCCAGCACCTCCTCAGGGGTCTATGGCTACACCTTC. Its protein product is CASTSSGVYGYTF.

The V call is TRBV11-1, the J call TRBJ2-3; weak D call: TRBD1 (6 bases). CDR1 and CDR2 from the germline V gene are SGHAT and FQDESV (reference sequence). This CDR3 spans 15 amino acids. The ends were cut back, 5 bases at V and 0 bases at J, with 12 bases in the middle. CDR3 nucleotides: TGTGCCAGCAGCGAATGGACAGTTAGCACAGATACGCAGTATTTT. This codes for CASSEWTVSTDTQYF.

The chain links TRBV7-9 to TRBJ2-7, with 11 bases that match TRBD1. Per germline, CDR1 SEHNR and CDR2 FQNEAQ (reference sequence). The V segment lost 5 bases and the J segment 2 bases; nucleotides outside the gene matches: 5. CDR3 length: 15 amino acids. In DNA form, the CDR3 reads TGTGCCAGCAGCCGTGGGACAGGGGGTCCCTACGAGCAGTACTTC. Translation: CASSRGTGGPYEQYF.

The CDR3 spells CATSRVREDNEQYF. CDR3 nucleotides: TGTGCCACCAGCAGAGTCAGGGAGGACAACGAGCAGTACTTC. The chain has TRBV15 and TRBJ2-7, with D tentatively TRBD2 (6 bases). Per the germline V gene, CDR1 is LNHNV and CDR2 is YYDKDF (reference sequence). The CDR3 consists of 14 residues. V was shortened by 1 base and J by 5 bases, with 12 bases between the two germline ends. The full variable domain, with the rest looked up from reference TRBV15 and TRBJ2-7, is DAMVIQNPRYQVTQFGKPVTLSCSQTLNHNVMYWYQQKSSQAPKLLFHYYDKDFNNEADTPDNFQSRRPNTSFCFLDIRSPGLGDTAMYLCATSRVREDNEQYFGPGTRLTVT.

The chain is built from TRBV5-1 and TRBJ1-2; unclear D gene. This CDR3 comprises 14 residues. The germline V gene has CDR1 SGHRS and CDR2 YFSETQ. Trimming removed 4 bases from V and 4 bases from J, with 14 bases in between. Written as DNA, the CDR3 is TGCGCCAGCAGCCCGGAGGTCCTCTTCTATGGCTACACCTTC. Protein product: CASSPEVLFYGYTF.

With respect to this clone: The junction shows a germline mismatch at one end, possibly a read error. The rearrangement links TRBV5-1 to TRBJ2-6; 7 positions agree with TRBD2. The CDR3 runs 13 residues. The germline gives CDR1 SGHRS, CDR2 YFSETQ. CDR3 sequence (DNA): TGCGCCAGCAGCTTGCGGGGGGTCAACGTCCTGACTTTC. Translation gives CASSLRGVNVLTF.

The sample holds a few counts of this clone. V usage is TRBV11-3 and J usage is TRBJ1-1; D not resolved. This CDR3 has 14 amino acids. CDR1 SGHNT and CDR2 YENEEA come from the germline V gene. Deletions cut 3 bases from V and 4 bases from J, with 12 bases between. The CDR3 bases are TGTGCCAGCAGCTTTGGAACGCCAGGCACTGAAGCTTTCTTT. It specifies CASSFGTPGTEAFF.

The chain is built from TRBV7-9 and TRBJ2-7; D unclear. The CDR3 loop spans 11 amino acids. Trimming left V 4 bases short and J 6 bases short, with 7 bases between. Germline V gene sequence: CDR1 SEHNR, CDR2 FQNEAQ (reference sequence). This CDR3 is CASSSTREQYF. DNA of the CDR3: TGTGCCAGCAGCTCTACCCGCGAGCAGTACTTC.

This clone appeared once. One junction end disagrees with the germline gene, perhaps due to a read error. The CDR3 loop reads CSSSTRLTGSHEQYF. CDR3 coding DNA: TGTTCCAGCAGTACGCGCTTAACAGGGTCCCACGAGCAGTACTTC. This sequence joins TRBV7-9 and TRBJ2-7, with D possibly matching TRBD1 (6 bases). The CDR3 totals 15 residues. The germline gives CDR1 SEHNR, CDR2 FQNEAQ (reference sequence).

The rearrangement joins TRBV6-5 to TRBJ2-5, with D possibly TRBD1 on 5 matching bases. Germline lookup yields CDR1 MNHEY and CDR2 SVGAGI. Trimming pared 6 bases from V and 2 bases from J, leaving 10 bases between. There are 13 residues in the CDR3. The CDR3 sequence: CASSPRVQETQYF. CDR3 DNA: TGTGCCAGCAGCCCCAGGGTTCAAGAGACCCAGTACTTC.